Sequencing of this T cell receptor beta chain was carried out in a study of T cell responses to AZD1222 COVID-19 vaccine. Findings and limits, study-wide: Spike as a whole was targeted by vaccine-associated CD4 TCRs, dominant at 160-218 and 743-854. Clonal diversity may have been underestimated, and the donors were mostly white British, with more females than males.

Concerning this clone: Antigen: not known.

V dropped 3 bases and J dropped 1 base, with 12 bases sitting between them. CDR1 and CDR2 from the germline V gene are KGHSH and LQKENI. The CDR3 spans 16 residues. Data came from immunoSEQ multiplex PCR; TCRdb stores just in-frame clones and leaves some out. This sample yields 110,000 to 150,000 clones, of which 93% are seen a single time; about 5.1% belongs to the top ten. Sequencing used peripheral blood, obtained on day 0 of AZD1222 vaccination. The rearrangement links TRBV18 to TRBJ2-2; the D gene is possibly TRBD2 (7 bases). This receptor was taken from an adult in good health. DNA for the CDR3: TGTGCCAGCTCACCGGGGGGGCTCGAGAACACCGGGGAGCTGTTTTTT. Translating gives CASSPGGLENTGELFF.